This T cell receptor beta chain was documented in a study of blood T cell repertoires in COVID-19. Germline CDR1 and CDR2: SEHNR and FQNEAQ (reference sequence). The CDR3 is 17 amino acids. V trimming: 7 bases; J trimming: 3 bases; junction bases outside the gene matches: 15. Measured with immunoSEQ multiplex PCR; TCRdb has only the in-frame clones, and not every one. The data hold over 75,000 clones, with roughly 82% observed a single time. This rearrangement joins TRBV7-9 to TRBJ2-1, with TRBD1 identical over 7 bases. The source of this sequence is a woman aged 45-65 years with acute or convalescent COVID-19. The sample taken for sequencing was peripheral blood. The CDR3 DNA follows: TGTGCCAGCACCCCTAGGTATCGGGACAGACTCTACAATGAGCAGTTCTTC. This encodes CASTPRYRDRLYNEQFF.